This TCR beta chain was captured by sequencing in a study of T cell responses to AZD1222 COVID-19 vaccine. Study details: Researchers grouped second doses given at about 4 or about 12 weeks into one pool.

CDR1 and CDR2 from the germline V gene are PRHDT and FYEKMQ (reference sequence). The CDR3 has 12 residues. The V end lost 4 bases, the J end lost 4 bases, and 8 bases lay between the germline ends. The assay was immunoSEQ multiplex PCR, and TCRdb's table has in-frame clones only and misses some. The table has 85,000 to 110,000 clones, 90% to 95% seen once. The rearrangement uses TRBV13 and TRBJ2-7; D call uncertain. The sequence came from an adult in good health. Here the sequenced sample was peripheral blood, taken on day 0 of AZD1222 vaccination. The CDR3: CASSSKGYEQYF. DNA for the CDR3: TGTGCCAGCAGCTCCAAAGGGTACGAGCAGTACTTC.